This note documents a single T cell receptor beta chain sequence. The data were taken from a study of blood T cell repertoires in COVID-19. Trimming pared 0 bases from V and 4 bases from J, leaving 13 bases between. The CDR3 totals 15 residues. The germline V gene encodes CDR1 SGHRS and CDR2 YFSETQ. Original handling: Quantification of nucleated cells was approximated via reference gene primer amplification. The data were produced by immunoSEQ multiplex PCR, yet TCRdb's version contains in-frame clones alone and is incomplete. Clonal size and the V and J genes are those of that table, whereas D and trimming came from the DNA. The sample shows about 130,000 clones, roughly 77% of them seen only once.

The receptor's source is a woman in her 70s with COVID-19, enrolled during active disease. Input material: peripheral blood. V is TRBV5-1 and J is TRBJ1-1, with D hard to call. The CDR3 here is CASSLALTASTEAFF. In DNA form, the CDR3 reads TGCGCCAGCAGCTTGGCCCTAACAGCAAGCACTGAAGCTTTCTTT. The complete variable domain, with remaining parts taken from reference TRBV5-1 and TRBJ1-1, reads KAGVTQTPRYLIKTRGQQVTLSCSPISGHRSVSWYQQTPGQGLQFLFEYFSETQRNKGNFPGRFSGRQFSNSRSEMNVSTLELGDSALYLCASSLALTASTEAFFGQGTRLTVV.